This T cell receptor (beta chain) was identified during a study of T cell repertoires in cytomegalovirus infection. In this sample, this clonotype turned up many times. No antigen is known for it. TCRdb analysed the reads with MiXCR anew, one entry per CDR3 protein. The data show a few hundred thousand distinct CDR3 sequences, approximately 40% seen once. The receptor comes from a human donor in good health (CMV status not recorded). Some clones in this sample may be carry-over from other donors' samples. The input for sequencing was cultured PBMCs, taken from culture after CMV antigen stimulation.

CDR3 bases: TGTGCCAGCAGCTTAGTTAGCGCATACCCCTACGAGCAGTACTTC. This gives the protein CASSLVSAYPYEQYF. This sequence joins TRBV7-8 and TRBJ2-7; D perhaps matches TRBD2 (5 bases). This CDR3 contains 15 residues. CDR1 and CDR2 from the germline V gene are SGHVS and FQNEAQ. V was clipped by 1 base and J by 2 bases, with 12 bases between them.